This T cell receptor (beta chain) was retrieved from a study of response to subunit inactivated influenza vaccine. General study results and limits: Authors suggested that a seasonal influenza vaccination recruits few new T cells each time.

MiXCR, run by TCRdb on the RT-PCR reads, gives a single entry per CDR3 protein. The table shows 500,000 or so distinct CDR3 sequences, with approximately 11% occurring only once. This clonotype has just a few counts. The antigen is unknown. The CDR3 runs 15 residues. Trimming removed 1 base from V and 7 bases from J; junction bases left unmatched: 5. Germline CDR1 reads SGHTA; CDR2 reads FQGNSA. The chain is built from TRBV7-2 and TRBJ2-1; 9 nucleotides line up with TRBD2. The material sequenced was PBMCs from blood, taken 40 to 50 days after vaccination. The TCR comes from a man aged 50 to 60 who received an inactivated influenza vaccine. The CDR3 protein is CASSLVSGGRNEQFF. The CDR3, as DNA: TGTGCCAGCAGCTTAGTTAGCGGGGGACGTAATGAGCAGTTCTTC.